This T cell receptor (beta chain) is from a study of cytomegalovirus exposure and HLA in healthy donors. Overall study findings and caveats: CMV antigen specificity of a few CMV-associated chains was confirmed in vitro. There were some public TCRs occurring in many donors, but most TCR sequences were rare. Reportedly, cytomegalovirus status was diagnosed with high sensitivity and specificity.

While the first cohort had 600 to 800 subjects, the donors belonged to the separate validation cohort of over a hundred subjects. This CDR3 spans 13 amino acids. V shed 0 bases and J 7 bases; nucleotides not matched to a gene: 2. Germline lookup yields CDR1 SGHDT and CDR2 YYEEEE. The method was immunoSEQ multiplex PCR; TCRdb's version includes in-frame clones alone and lacks a portion of them. The repertoire holds more than 120,000 clones, with roughly 90% as singletons. Comments on this clone: Its antigen remains unidentified.

The rearrangement joins TRBV5-6 to TRBJ1-2; 8 bases fit TRBD1. The origin of this receptor is a man between 18 and 29 years old in good health and CMV-seropositive. The sequenced sample consisted of PBMCs. This chain's CDR3 is CASSLGQGIGYTF. CDR3 nucleotides: TGTGCCAGCAGCTTGGGACAGGGGATTGGCTACACCTTC.